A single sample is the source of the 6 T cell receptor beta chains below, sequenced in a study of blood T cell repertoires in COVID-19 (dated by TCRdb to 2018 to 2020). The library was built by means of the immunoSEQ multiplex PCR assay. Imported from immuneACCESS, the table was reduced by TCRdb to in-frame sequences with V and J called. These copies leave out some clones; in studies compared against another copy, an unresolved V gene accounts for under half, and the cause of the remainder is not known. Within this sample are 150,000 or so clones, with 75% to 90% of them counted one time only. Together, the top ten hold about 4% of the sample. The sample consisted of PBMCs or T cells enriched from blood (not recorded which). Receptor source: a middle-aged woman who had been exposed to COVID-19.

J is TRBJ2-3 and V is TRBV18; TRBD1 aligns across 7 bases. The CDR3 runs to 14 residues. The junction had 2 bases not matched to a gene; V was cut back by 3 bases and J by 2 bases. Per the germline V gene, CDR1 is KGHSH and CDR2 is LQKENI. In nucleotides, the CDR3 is TGTGCCAGCTCACCGGACAGGACCACAGATACGCAGTATTTT. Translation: CASSPDRTTDTQYF. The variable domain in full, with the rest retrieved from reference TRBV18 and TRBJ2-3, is NAGVMQNPRHLVRRRGQEARLRCSPMKGHSHVYWYRQLPEEGLKFMVYLQKENIIDESGMPKERFSAEFPKEGPSILRIQQVVRGDSAAYFCASSPDRTTDTQYFGPGTRLTVL.

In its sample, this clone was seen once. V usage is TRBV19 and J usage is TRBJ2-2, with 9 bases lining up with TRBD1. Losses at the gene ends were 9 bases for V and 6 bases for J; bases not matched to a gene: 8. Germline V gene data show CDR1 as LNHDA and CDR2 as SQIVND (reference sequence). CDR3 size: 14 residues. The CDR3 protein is CASRDRVVAGELFF. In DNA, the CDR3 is TGTGCCAGCAGGGACAGGGTTGTTGCCGGGGAGCTGTTTTTT.

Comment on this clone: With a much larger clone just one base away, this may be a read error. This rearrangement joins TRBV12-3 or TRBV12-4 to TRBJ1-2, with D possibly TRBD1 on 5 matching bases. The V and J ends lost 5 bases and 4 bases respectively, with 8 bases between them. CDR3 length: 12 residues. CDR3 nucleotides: TGTGCCAGCAGTACAGGTGGCTATGGCTACACCTTC. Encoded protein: CASSTGGYGYTF.

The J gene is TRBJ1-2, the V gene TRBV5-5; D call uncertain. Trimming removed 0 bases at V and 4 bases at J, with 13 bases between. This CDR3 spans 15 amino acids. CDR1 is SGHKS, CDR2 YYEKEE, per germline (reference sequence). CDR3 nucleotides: TGTGCCAGCAGCTTGGAAGGCGGCCTTGGCTATGGCTACACCTTC. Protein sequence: CASSLEGGLGYGYTF.

Here the CDR3 DNA reads TGTGCCAGCAGTTTTTCACGGTCTAATTCACCCCTCCACTTT. It is translated as CASSFSRSNSPLHF. This chain joins TRBV28 and TRBJ1-6; D not certain. V lost 3 bases and J 6 bases, leaving 9 bases between the germline ends. The CDR3 is 14 residues long. Germline V gene sequence: CDR1 MDHEN, CDR2 SYDVKM.

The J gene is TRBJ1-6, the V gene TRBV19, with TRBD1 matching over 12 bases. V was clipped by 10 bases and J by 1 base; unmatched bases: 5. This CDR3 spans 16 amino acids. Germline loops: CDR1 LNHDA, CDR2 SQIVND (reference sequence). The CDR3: CATGTGGASYNSPLHF. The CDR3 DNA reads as TGTGCCACCGGGACAGGGGGCGCATCCTATAATTCACCCCTCCACTTT. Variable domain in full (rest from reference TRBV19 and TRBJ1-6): DGGITQSPKYLFRKEGQNVTLSCEQNLNHDAMYWYRQDPGQGLRLIYYSQIVNDFQKGDIAEGYSVSREKKESFPLTVTSAQKNPTAFYLCATGTGGASYNSPLHFGNGTRLTVT.